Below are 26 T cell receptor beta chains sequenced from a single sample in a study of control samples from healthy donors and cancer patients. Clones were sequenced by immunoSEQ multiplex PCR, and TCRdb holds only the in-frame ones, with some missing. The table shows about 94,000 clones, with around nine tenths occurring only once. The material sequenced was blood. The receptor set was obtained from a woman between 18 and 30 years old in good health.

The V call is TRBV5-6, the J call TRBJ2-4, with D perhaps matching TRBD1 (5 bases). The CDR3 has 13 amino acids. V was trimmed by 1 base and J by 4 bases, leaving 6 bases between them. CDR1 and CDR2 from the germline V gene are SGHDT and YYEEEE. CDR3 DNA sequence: TGTGCCAGCAGCTTGAACAGGAAAAACATTCAGTACTTC. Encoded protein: CASSLNRKNIQYF.

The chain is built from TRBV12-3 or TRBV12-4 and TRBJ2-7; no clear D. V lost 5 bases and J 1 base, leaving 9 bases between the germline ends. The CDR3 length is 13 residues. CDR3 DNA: TGTGCCAGCAGTAGTCCGCGGTCCTACGAGCAGTACTTC. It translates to CASSSPRSYEQYF.

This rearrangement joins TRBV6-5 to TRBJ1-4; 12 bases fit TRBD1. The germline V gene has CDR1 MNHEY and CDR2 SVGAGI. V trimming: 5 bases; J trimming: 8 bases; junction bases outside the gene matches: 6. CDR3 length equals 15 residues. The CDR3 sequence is CASSRDRGQEEKLFF. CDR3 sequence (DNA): TGTGCCAGCAGTCGGGACAGGGGGCAAGAAGAAAAACTGTTTTTT.

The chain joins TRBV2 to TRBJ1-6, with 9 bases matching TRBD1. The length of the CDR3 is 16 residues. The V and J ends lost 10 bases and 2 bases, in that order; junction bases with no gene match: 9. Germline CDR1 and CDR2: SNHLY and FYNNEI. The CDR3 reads CATCPDRGPYNSPLHF. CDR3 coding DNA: TGTGCCACCTGCCCGGACAGGGGACCCTATAATTCACCCCTCCACTTT.

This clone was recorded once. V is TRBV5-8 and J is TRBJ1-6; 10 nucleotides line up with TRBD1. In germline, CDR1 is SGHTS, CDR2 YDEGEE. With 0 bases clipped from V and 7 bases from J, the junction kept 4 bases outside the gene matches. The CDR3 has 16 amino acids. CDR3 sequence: CASSLAGQGGNSPLHF. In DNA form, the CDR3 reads TGTGCCAGCAGCTTGGCCGGACAGGGGGGCAATTCACCCCTCCACTTT.

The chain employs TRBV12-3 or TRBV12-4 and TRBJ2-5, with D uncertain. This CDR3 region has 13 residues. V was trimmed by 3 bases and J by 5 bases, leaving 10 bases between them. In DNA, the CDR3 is TGTGCCAGCAGTTTCAGTAATGGTGAGACCCAGTACTTC. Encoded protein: CASSFSNGETQYF.

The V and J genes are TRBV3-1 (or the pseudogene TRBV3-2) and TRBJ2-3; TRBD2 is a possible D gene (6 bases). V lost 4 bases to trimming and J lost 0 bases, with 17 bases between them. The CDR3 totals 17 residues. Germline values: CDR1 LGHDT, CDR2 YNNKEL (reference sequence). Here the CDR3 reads CASSPSATGLSTDTQYF. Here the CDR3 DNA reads TGTGCCAGCAGCCCCTCGGCAACGGGACTTAGCACAGATACGCAGTATTTT.

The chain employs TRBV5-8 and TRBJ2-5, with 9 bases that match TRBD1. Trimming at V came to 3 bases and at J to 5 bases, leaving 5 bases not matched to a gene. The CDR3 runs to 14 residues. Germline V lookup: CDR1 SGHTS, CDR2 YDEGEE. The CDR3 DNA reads TGTGCCAGCAGCTCACAGGGGGCGAATGAGACCCAGTACTTC. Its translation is CASSSQGANETQYF. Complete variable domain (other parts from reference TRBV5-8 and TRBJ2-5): EAGVTQSPTHLIKTRGQQATLRCSPISGHTSVYWYQQALGLGLQFLLWYDEGEERNRGNFPPRFSGRQFPNYSSELNVNALELEDSALYLCASSSQGANETQYFGPGTRLLVL.

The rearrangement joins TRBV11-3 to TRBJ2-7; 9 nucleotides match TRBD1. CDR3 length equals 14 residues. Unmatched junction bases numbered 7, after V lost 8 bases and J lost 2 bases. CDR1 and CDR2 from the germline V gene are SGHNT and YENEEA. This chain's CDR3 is CASGQGPATYEQYF. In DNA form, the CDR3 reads TGTGCCAGCGGACAGGGGCCCGCCACCTACGAGCAGTACTTC.

The DNA for the CDR3 is TGTGCCATCAGTGAGTCGACGGCGGGGGAGCTGTTTTTT. Translation: CAISESTAGELFF. This chain uses TRBV10-3 with TRBJ2-2; D unresolved. The CDR3 runs 13 residues. Trimming shortened V by 0 bases and J by 8 bases, and 7 bases separated the two germline ends. The germline V gene encodes CDR1 ENHRY and CDR2 SYGVKD.

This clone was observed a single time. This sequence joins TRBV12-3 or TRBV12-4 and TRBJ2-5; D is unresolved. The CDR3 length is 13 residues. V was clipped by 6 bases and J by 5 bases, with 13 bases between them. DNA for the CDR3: TGTGCCAGCAGGATGGATCCGAGGGAGACCCAGTACTTC. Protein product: CASRMDPRETQYF.

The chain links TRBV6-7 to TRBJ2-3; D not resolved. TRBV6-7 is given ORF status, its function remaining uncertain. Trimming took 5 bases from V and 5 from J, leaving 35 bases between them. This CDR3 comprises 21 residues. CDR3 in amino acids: CASSPPSSYPPGSNSRDTQYF. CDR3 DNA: TGTGCCAGCAGTCCCCCCTCTAGTTATCCGCCCGGATCCAATAGTAGAGATACGCAGTATTTT.

In nucleotides, the CDR3 is TGTGCCAGTAGTCCAGGGGGCTTGGACTATGGCTACACCTTC. This sequence encodes CASSPGGLDYGYTF. The rearrangement uses TRBV19 and TRBJ1-2; TRBD1 agrees at 8 bases. The CDR3 runs to 14 residues. Per the germline V gene, CDR1 is LNHDA and CDR2 is SQIVND (reference sequence). Germline trimming cut 5 bases from V and 3 bases from J; bases unmatched to any gene: 5.

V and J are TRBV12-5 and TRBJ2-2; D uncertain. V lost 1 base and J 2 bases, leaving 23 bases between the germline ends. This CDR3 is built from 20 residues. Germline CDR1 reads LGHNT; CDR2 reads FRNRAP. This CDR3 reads CASGLAYGVFSRPNTGELFF. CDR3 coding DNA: TGTGCTAGTGGTTTGGCTTATGGGGTGTTTTCCAGACCCAACACCGGGGAGCTGTTTTTT. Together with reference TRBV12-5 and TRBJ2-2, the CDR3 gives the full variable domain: DARVTQTPRHKVTEMGQEVTMRCQPILGHNTVFWYRQTMMQGLELLAYFRNRAPLDDSGMPKDRFSAEMPDATLATLKIQPSEPRDSAVYFCASGLAYGVFSRPNTGELFFGEGSRLTVL.

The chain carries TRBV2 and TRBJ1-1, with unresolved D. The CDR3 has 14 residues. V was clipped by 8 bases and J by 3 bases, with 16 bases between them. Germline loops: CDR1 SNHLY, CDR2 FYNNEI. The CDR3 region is CASAGQVGDTEAFF. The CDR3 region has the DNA TGTGCCAGCGCCGGGCAGGTCGGGGACACTGAAGCTTTCTTT.

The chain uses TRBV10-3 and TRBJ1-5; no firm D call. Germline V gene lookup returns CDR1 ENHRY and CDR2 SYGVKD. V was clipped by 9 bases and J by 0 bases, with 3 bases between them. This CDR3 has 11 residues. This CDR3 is CAIGSNQPQHF. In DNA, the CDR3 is TGTGCCATAGGTAGCAATCAGCCCCAGCATTTT.

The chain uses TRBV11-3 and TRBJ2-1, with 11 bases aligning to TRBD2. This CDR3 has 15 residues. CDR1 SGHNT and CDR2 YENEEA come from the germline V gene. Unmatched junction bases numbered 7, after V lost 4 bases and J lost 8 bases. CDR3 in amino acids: CASSSPGLAADEQFF. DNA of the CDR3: TGTGCCAGCAGCTCACCGGGACTAGCGGCAGATGAGCAGTTCTTC. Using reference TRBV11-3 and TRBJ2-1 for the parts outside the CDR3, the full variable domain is EAGVVQSPRYKIIEKKQPVAFWCNPISGHNTLYWYLQNLGQGPELLIRYENEEAVDDSQLPKDRFSAERLKGVDSTLKIQPAELGDSAVYLCASSSPGLAADEQFFGPGTRLTVL.

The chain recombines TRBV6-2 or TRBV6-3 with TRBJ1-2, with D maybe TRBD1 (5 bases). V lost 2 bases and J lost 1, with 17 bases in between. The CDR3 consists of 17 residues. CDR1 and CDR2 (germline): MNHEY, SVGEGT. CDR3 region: CASSYRDSETYNYGYTF. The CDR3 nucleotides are TGTGCCAGCAGTTACCGCGACAGCGAAACATATAACTATGGCTACACCTTC.

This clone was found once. The CDR3 loop reads CASTATSGAVGEQFF. The CDR3 DNA is TGCGCCAGCACAGCGACTAGCGGGGCAGTTGGGGAGCAGTTCTTC. The genes are TRBV5-1 and TRBJ2-1; TRBD2 matches 11 bases. Trimming took 6 bases from V and 10 from J; bases not matched to a gene: 12. The CDR3 is 15 residues long. The V gene's germline CDR1 is SGHRS and CDR2 YFSETQ.

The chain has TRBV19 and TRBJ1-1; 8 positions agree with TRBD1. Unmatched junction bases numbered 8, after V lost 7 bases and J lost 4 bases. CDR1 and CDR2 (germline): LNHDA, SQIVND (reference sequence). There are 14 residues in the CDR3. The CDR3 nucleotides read TGTGCCAGTACCGGACAGGGAGTTATCACTGAAGCTTTCTTT. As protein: CASTGQGVITEAFF. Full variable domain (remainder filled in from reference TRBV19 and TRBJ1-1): DGGITQSPKYLFRKEGQNVTLSCEQNLNHDAMYWYRQDPGQGLRLIYYSQIVNDFQKGDIAEGYSVSREKKESFPLTVTSAQKNPTAFYLCASTGQGVITEAFFGQGTRLTVV.

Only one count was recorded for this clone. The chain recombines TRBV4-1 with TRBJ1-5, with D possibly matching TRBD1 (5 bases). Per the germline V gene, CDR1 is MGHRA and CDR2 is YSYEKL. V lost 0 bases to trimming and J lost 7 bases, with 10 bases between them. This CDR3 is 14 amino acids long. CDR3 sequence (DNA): TGCGCCAGCAGCCAAGAGGGGAGGGGACAGCCCCAGCATTTT. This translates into CASSQEGRGQPQHF.

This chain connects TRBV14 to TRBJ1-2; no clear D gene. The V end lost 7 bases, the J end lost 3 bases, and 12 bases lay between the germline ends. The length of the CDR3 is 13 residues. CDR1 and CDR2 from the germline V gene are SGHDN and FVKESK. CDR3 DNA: TGTGCCAGCACTATCTCGGAAGACTATGGCTACACCTTC. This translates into CASTISEDYGYTF.

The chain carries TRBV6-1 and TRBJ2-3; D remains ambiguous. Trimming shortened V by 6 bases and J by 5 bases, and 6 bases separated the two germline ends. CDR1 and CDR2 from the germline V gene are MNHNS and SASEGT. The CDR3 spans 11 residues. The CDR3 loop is CASSLGDTQYF. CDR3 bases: TGTGCCAGCAGCCTAGGAGATACGCAGTATTTT.

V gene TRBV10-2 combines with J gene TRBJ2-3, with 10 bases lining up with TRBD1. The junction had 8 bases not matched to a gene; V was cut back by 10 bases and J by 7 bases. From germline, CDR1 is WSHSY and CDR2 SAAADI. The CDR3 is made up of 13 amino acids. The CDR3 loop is CATRDRGENTQYF. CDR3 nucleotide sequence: TGCGCCACCCGGGACAGGGGTGAAAATACGCAGTATTTT.

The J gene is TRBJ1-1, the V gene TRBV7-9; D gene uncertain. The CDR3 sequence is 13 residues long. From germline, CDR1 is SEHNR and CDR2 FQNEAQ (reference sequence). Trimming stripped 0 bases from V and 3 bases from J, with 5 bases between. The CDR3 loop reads CASSLAKDTEAFF. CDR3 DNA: TGTGCCAGCAGCTTAGCTAAGGACACTGAAGCTTTCTTT.

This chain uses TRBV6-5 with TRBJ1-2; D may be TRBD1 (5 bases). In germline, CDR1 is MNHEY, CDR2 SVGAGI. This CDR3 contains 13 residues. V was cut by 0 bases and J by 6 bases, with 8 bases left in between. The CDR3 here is CASSYSNRHGYTF. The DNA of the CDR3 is TGTGCCAGCAGTTACTCGAACAGGCATGGCTACACCTTC.